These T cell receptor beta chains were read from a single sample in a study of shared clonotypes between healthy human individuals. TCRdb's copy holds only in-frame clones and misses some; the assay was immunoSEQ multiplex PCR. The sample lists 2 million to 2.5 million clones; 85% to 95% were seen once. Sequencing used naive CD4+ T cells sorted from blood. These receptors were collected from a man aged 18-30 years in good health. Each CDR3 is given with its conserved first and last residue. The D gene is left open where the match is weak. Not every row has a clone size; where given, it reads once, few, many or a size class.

DNA: TGTGCCAGCAGCCAAGAGTGGGTGGGGACAGATACGCAGTATTTT
CDR3: CASSQEWVGTDTQYF
V: TRBV4-2
size: .
J: TRBJ2-3
D: .

DNA: TGTGCCAGCAGCGTAAGTCCGGGGGGGCCGCTGGAGACCCAGTACTTC
CDR3: CASSVSPGGPLETQYF
V: TRBV9
size: .
J: TRBJ2-5
D: TRBD2

DNA: TGTGCCAGCAGGTCACAGGGTCTAGCCACAGATACGCAGTATTTT
CDR3: CASRSQGLATDTQYF
V: TRBV28
size: .
J: TRBJ2-3
D: .

DNA: TGCGCCAGCAGCTGGGGGGTCTTAAACACTGAAGCTTTCTTT
CDR3: CASSWGVLNTEAFF
V: TRBV5-1
size: .
J: TRBJ1-1
D: .

DNA: TGTGCCAGCAGCTCCCTTGCCGCCGGGGACGATGAGCAGTTCTTC
CDR3: CASSSLAAGDDEQFF
V: TRBV7-9
size: .
J: TRBJ2-1
D: .

DNA: TGTGCCAGCAGCACCCGGCCCGACAGCAATCAGCCCCAGCATTTT
CDR3: CASSTRPDSNQPQHF
V: TRBV9
size: .
J: TRBJ1-5
D: .

DNA: TGTGCCAGCAGCCCTACAGCGAACACCATATATTTT
CDR3: CASSPTANTIYF
V: TRBV6-1
size: .
J: TRBJ1-3
D: .

DNA: TGCGCCAGCAGCCAGTTCAACACCGGGGAGCTGTTTTTT
CDR3: CASSQFNTGELFF
V: TRBV5-1
size: once
J: TRBJ2-2
D: .

DNA: TGCGCCAGCAGCGTTCAGGATTTTAACTATGGCTACACCTTC
CDR3: CASSVQDFNYGYTF
V: TRBV4-1
size: .
J: TRBJ1-2
D: .

DNA: TGCGCCAGCAGCCCCCCCGGGACTAGCGGGGGAACCTACAATGAGCAGTTCTTC
CDR3: CASSPPGTSGGTYNEQFF
V: TRBV5-1
size: once
J: TRBJ2-1
D: TRBD2

DNA: TGTGCCAGCAGCTTAGAAGGGAGGCCCAGGACCGGGGAGCTGTTTTTT
CDR3: CASSLEGRPRTGELFF
V: TRBV7-8
size: .
J: TRBJ2-2
D: .

DNA: TGTGCCAGCAGTCTTACCGGGACAGTAGAAGCTTTCTTT
CDR3: CASSLTGTVEAFF
V: TRBV6-5
size: once
J: TRBJ1-1
D: TRBD1

DNA: TGTGCCAGCAGACGGAAGTTTGCAGGACCCAATGAAAAACTGTTTTTT
CDR3: CASRRKFAGPNEKLFF
V: TRBV28
size: .
J: TRBJ1-4
D: .

DNA: TGCAGCGTTGACTTGTGGCCGGGCACCGGGGAGCTGTTTTTT
CDR3: CSVDLWPGTGELFF
V: TRBV29-1
size: .
J: TRBJ2-2
D: .

DNA: TGTGCCATCAGTGAGGGGGCGGGAGCTGAGCAGTTCTTC
CDR3: CAISEGAGAEQFF
V: TRBV10-3
size: .
J: TRBJ2-1
D: TRBD2

DNA: TGTGCCAGCTGTCGACTAGCGGTCGGGGAGCAGTACTTC
CDR3: CASCRLAVGEQYF
V: TRBV6-1
size: .
J: TRBJ2-7
D: TRBD2

DNA: TGCAGCGTTGAAGACAGCCTCACAGATACGCAGTATTTT
CDR3: CSVEDSLTDTQYF
V: TRBV29-1
size: .
J: TRBJ2-3
D: .

DNA: TGCGCCAGCAGGGGGGAGACCCAGTACTTC
CDR3: CASRGETQYF
V: TRBV5-1
size: .
J: TRBJ2-5
D: .

DNA: TGTGCCAGCTCACTGGGCGGGAGCACAGATACGCAGTATTTT
CDR3: CASSLGGSTDTQYF
V: TRBV18
size: .
J: TRBJ2-3
D: .

DNA: TGTGCCAGCAGCTTAGTTGGCGGCTCGAACACCGGGGAGCTGTTTTTT
CDR3: CASSLVGGSNTGELFF
V: TRBV7-2
size: .
J: TRBJ2-2
D: .

DNA: TGCAGCGTTCTAACAGATACGCAGTATTTT
CDR3: CSVLTDTQYF
V: TRBV29-1
size: .
J: TRBJ2-3
D: .

DNA: TGTGCCAGCAGTGAACGGTACAGGGACAATTCACCCCTCCACTTT
CDR3: CASSERYRDNSPLHF
V: TRBV25-1
size: .
J: TRBJ1-6
D: .